Below, 14 T cell receptor beta chains from the same sample are listed, as sequenced in a study of CD8 T cells in Susac syndrome. After extraction with the RNeasy kit, about 0.5 to 1 ug of the RNA was reverse transcribed using random hexamers. A single record per CDR3 protein comes from TCRdb applying MiXCR to the immunoSEQ multiplex PCR reads. This table has some 190,000 distinct CDR3 sequences, roughly 96% appearing once. The specimen sequenced was CD4+ T cells from PBMCs. These receptors came from a human donor in good health.

This rearrangement joins TRBV5-4 to TRBJ2-1; 10 nucleotides align to TRBD2. The junction had 4 bases not matched to a gene; V was cut back by 4 bases and J by 6 bases. The CDR3 has 14 amino acids. CDR1 SGHNT and CDR2 YYREEE come from the germline V gene (reference sequence). The CDR3 sequence: CASSSQRGGNEQFF. The CDR3 coding sequence is TGTGCCAGCAGCAGCCAGCGGGGGGGCAATGAGCAGTTCTTC.

This clonotype was counted a few times. The genes are TRBV30 and TRBJ1-2; unclear D gene. The CDR3 extends over 11 amino acids. CDR1 and CDR2 (germline): GTSNPN, SVGIG (reference sequence). V lost 3 bases and J 7 bases, leaving 9 bases between the germline ends. The chain's CDR3 is CAWSREVGYTF. The CDR3 DNA is TGTGCCTGGAGCCGGGAAGTTGGCTACACCTTC.

CDR3: CASSSRTLNEFF. In nucleotides, the CDR3 is TGTGCCAGCAGTTCCCGGACACTTAACGAGTTCTTC. V usage is TRBV27 and J usage is TRBJ2-1; TRBD1 is a possible D gene (5 bases). V gave up 4 bases and J gave up 14 bases, with 15 bases separating them. The CDR3 sequence is 12 residues long. Germline V gives CDR1 MNHEY, CDR2 SMNVEV (reference sequence).

The gene calls are TRBV9 and TRBJ1-6, with D possibly TRBD1 on 6 matching bases. This CDR3 is built from 14 residues. The germline V gene encodes CDR1 SGDLS and CDR2 YYNGEE. V lost 4 bases and J lost 9, with 14 bases in between. In DNA, the CDR3 is TGTGCCAGCAGCCTTAGACAGGATTCTTCACCCCTCCACTTT. It codes for CASSLRQDSSPLHF.

The chain carries TRBV29-1 and TRBJ2-5, with 15 bases that match TRBD2. The CDR3 extends over 15 amino acids. Germline values: CDR1 SQVTM, CDR2 ANQGSEA. V lost 5 bases and J lost 4; bases outside the gene matches: 5. In DNA form, the CDR3 reads TGCAGCGTTAATCCGGGACTAGCGGGAGGAGAGACCCAGTACTTC. Its protein product is CSVNPGLAGGETQYF.

V usage is TRBV9 and J usage is TRBJ1-1; D not certain. The V gene's germline CDR1 is SGDLS and CDR2 YYNGEE. The V and J ends lost 4 bases and 3 bases respectively, with 10 bases between them. The CDR3 contains 13 residues. The CDR3 sequence: CASSSDPDTEAFF. In DNA, the CDR3 is TGTGCCAGCAGCTCAGATCCGGACACTGAAGCTTTCTTT.

This clonotype was observed a single time. The chain carries TRBV19 and TRBJ1-2; D remains ambiguous. V was clipped by 3 bases and J by 8 bases, with 13 bases between them. The CDR3 is 13 residues long. Germline CDR1 LNHDA, CDR2 SQIVND (reference sequence). The DNA for the CDR3 is TGTGCCAGTAGTATGTCGCGGCCTCCCGGCTACACCTTC. Protein sequence: CASSMSRPPGYTF.

This clonotype was detected only once. The chain links TRBV12-3 or TRBV12-4 to TRBJ1-5; D may be TRBD1 (5 bases). This CDR3 spans 15 amino acids. V lost 5 bases and J 2 bases, leaving 13 bases between the germline ends. CDR3 amino acids: CASSRPGGGNQPQHF. The CDR3 region has the DNA TGTGCCAGCAGTCGACCGGGGGGGGGCAATCAGCCCCAGCATTTT.

The J gene is TRBJ2-7, the V gene TRBV5-1, with 8 bases identical to TRBD1. The germline V gene has CDR1 SGHRS and CDR2 YFSETQ. The CDR3 runs to 15 residues. J lost 0 bases, V lost 4 bases, and 6 bases had no gene match. In DNA, the CDR3 is TGCGCCAGCAGCACGGGACAGGCCAGCTCCTACGAGCAGTACTTC. Residues: CASSTGQASSYEQYF.

The chain uses TRBV14 and TRBJ2-6; possibly TRBD1 or TRBD2 for D (5 bases each). This CDR3 is 18 amino acids long. The germline gives CDR1 SGHDN, CDR2 FVKESK. The V end lost 3 bases, the J end lost 5 bases, and 20 bases lay between the germline ends. This CDR3 reads CASSHGASSLLWANVLTF. The CDR3 DNA reads TGTGCCAGCAGCCACGGGGCTTCCAGCCTTCTCTGGGCCAACGTCCTGACTTTC.

In its sample, this clonotype was seen once. V gene TRBV19 combines with J gene TRBJ2-6, with a tentative D call TRBD1 (5 bases). The germline V and J ends were trimmed by 4 bases and 7 bases, with 14 bases remaining between them. The CDR3 has 15 amino acids. Germline loops: CDR1 LNHDA, CDR2 SQIVND (reference sequence). CDR3 in amino acids: CASSTTARGANVLTF. As DNA, the CDR3 is TGTGCCAGTAGTACGACAGCGCGAGGAGCCAACGTCCTGACTTTC.

The rearrangement uses TRBV9 and TRBJ2-2; no reliable D call. V lost 0 bases to trimming and J lost 3 bases, with 9 bases between them. Germline assignment: CDR1 SGDLS and CDR2 YYNGEE. The CDR3 spans 15 residues. CDR3 sequence reads: CASSVATTYTGELFF. The CDR3 DNA is TGTGCCAGCAGCGTAGCCACAACCTACACCGGGGAGCTGTTTTTT.

V gene TRBV30 combines with J gene TRBJ1-1; tentative D call: TRBD1 (5 bases). The germline V gene encodes CDR1 GTSNPN and CDR2 SVGIG (reference sequence). V lost 1 base and J 4 bases, leaving 7 bases between the germline ends. CDR3 length: 12 amino acids. CDR3 in DNA: TGTGCCTGGAGTGGGGGGTTCACTGAAGCTTTCTTT. It translates to CAWSGGFTEAFF.

The chain joins TRBV29-1 to TRBJ2-5; D not certain. This CDR3 comprises 13 residues. The V gene's germline CDR1 is SQVTM and CDR2 ANQGSEA. Between the trimmed V and J ends, which lost 4 bases and 0 bases, there was a span of 9 bases. CDR3 nucleotide sequence: TGCAGCGTTGGTGGTCCGGACCAAGAGACCCAGTACTTC. This translates into CSVGGPDQETQYF.